The next 22 T cell receptor beta chains were all read from a single sample in a study of T-cell reconstitution after alpha-beta-depleted transplantation in children. Using unique molecular identifiers, the investigators prepared the TCRbeta library. TCRdb independently ran MiXCR on the PCR reads; one entry per CDR3 protein. The sample shows some 95,000 distinct CDR3 sequences, about 25% of them seen only once. Sequenced here: PBMCs, sampled before TCRalphabeta/CD19-depleted stem cell transplant. The receptor set was obtained from a boy younger than 10 with acute lymphoblastic leukemia, due to receive a stem cell transplant.

This clonotype was seen more than once but under ten times. The V and J genes are TRBV29-1 and TRBJ1-1; no firm D call. V was shortened by 0 bases and J by 3 bases, with 11 bases between the two germline ends. The CDR3 loop spans 14 amino acids. The germline V gene has CDR1 SQVTM and CDR2 ANQGSEA. This CDR3 is CSVEEGVLYTEAFF. The CDR3 DNA is TGCAGCGTTGAAGAAGGTGTGCTCTACACTGAAGCTTTCTTT.

There are a few counts of this clonotype. The rearrangement links TRBV15 to TRBJ2-1; D is ambiguous. Germline V gives CDR1 LNHNV, CDR2 YYDKDF (reference sequence). Trimming took 0 bases from V and 3 from J, leaving 12 bases between them. The CDR3 sequence is 16 residues long. CDR3 in amino acids: CATSREGPAIYNEQFF. The CDR3 nucleotides are TGTGCCACCAGCAGAGAAGGGCCGGCAATCTACAATGAGCAGTTCTTC.

There are many counts of this clonotype. This chain uses TRBV5-1 with TRBJ2-3; the match to TRBD1 covers 9 bases. CDR3 length: 15 residues. CDR1 SGHRS and CDR2 YFSETQ come from the germline V gene. The V and J ends lost 4 bases and 4 bases, in that order; junction bases with no gene match: 7. The CDR3 DNA is TGCGCCAGCAGCCTTTACAGGGGGCGCCCAGATACGCAGTATTTT. The encoded protein is CASSLYRGRPDTQYF.

The chain joins TRBV7-2 to TRBJ2-7; D is unresolved. Germline-derived CDR1 and CDR2 are SGHTA and FQGNSA. V lost 5 bases and J 2 bases, leaving 10 bases between the germline ends. This CDR3 region has 13 residues. The CDR3 sequence is CASSKSTPYEQYF. The CDR3 region has the DNA TGTGCCAGCAGCAAGTCAACCCCCTACGAGCAGTACTTC.

This clonotype was counted at least ten times. The chain links TRBV5-1 to TRBJ1-1; no clear D. Germline loops: CDR1 SGHRS, CDR2 YFSETQ. The CDR3 is 14 residues long. Deletions cut 5 bases from V and 5 bases from J, with 16 bases between. The CDR3 protein is CASSSGGGRTEAFF. In nucleotides, the CDR3 is TGCGCCAGCAGTTCCGGCGGAGGGAGGACTGAAGCTTTCTTT.

This chain links TRBV24-1 with TRBJ2-1; 8 positions match TRBD2. Trimming cost V 11 bases and J 4 bases; bases outside gene matches: 6. The CDR3 covers 13 residues. CDR1 and CDR2 (germline): KGHDR, SFDVKD. The CDR3 loop is CASTSGSYNEQFF. The CDR3 DNA sequence: TGTGCCAGCACTAGCGGTTCGTACAATGAGCAGTTCTTC.

The rearrangement joins TRBV3-1 to TRBJ2-4, with 7 bases lining up with TRBD2. Germline-derived CDR1 and CDR2 are LGHDT and YNNKEL (reference sequence). V dropped 0 bases and J dropped 1; count of bases not matched to a gene: 3. This CDR3 contains 16 residues. The CDR3 region is CASSQETGGAKNIQYF. CDR3 DNA: TGTGCCAGCAGCCAAGAGACGGGAGGTGCCAAAAACATTCAGTACTTC. The variable domain in full, with the rest retrieved from reference TRBV3-1 and TRBJ2-4, is DTAVSQTPKYLVTQMGNDKSIKCEQNLGHDTMYWYKQDSKKFLKIMFSYNNKELIINETVPNRFSPKSPDKAHLNLHINSLELGDSAVYFCASSQETGGAKNIQYFGAGTRLSVL.

The chain uses TRBV29-1 and TRBJ2-2; D perhaps matches TRBD1 (6 bases). Deletions cut 5 bases from V and 6 bases from J, with 13 bases between. Germline V gives CDR1 SQVTM, CDR2 ANQGSEA. The CDR3 length is 13 residues. The CDR3 region is CSVSGTRAGELFF. CDR3 sequence (DNA): TGCAGCGTTTCCGGGACACGAGCCGGGGAGCTGTTTTTT.

The chain recombines TRBV7-9 with TRBJ2-5; TRBD2 aligns across 9 bases. This CDR3 spans 15 amino acids. Trimming removed 3 bases from V and 1 base from J; junction bases left unmatched: 3. From germline, CDR1 is SEHNR and CDR2 FQNEAQ (reference sequence). The CDR3 here is CASSFLLAGQETQYF. CDR3 DNA sequence: TGTGCCAGCAGCTTTCTACTAGCGGGCCAAGAGACCCAGTACTTC. The whole variable domain, filled in from reference TRBV7-9 and TRBJ2-5, reads DTGVSQNPRHKITKRGQNVTFRCDPISEHNRLYWYRQTLGQGPEFLTYFQNEAQLEKSRLLSDRFSAERPKGSFSTLEIQRTEQGDSAMYLCASSFLLAGQETQYFGPGTRLLVL.

This clonotype came up many times. The chain employs TRBV7-2 and TRBJ1-4; D not resolved. The V gene's germline CDR1 is SGHTA and CDR2 FQGNSA. V dropped 4 bases and J dropped 0 bases, with 3 bases sitting between them. The CDR3 is 13 residues long. The CDR3 bases are TGTGCCAGCAGCTCAGCAACTAATGAAAAACTGTTTTTT. It is translated as CASSSATNEKLFF.

This clonotype was counted only a few times. The chain joins TRBV7-3 to TRBJ2-1, with TRBD2 matching over 8 bases. CDR1 and CDR2 from the germline V gene are SGHTA and FQGTGA. The CDR3 covers 14 residues. V trimming: 5 bases; J trimming: 6 bases; junction bases outside the gene matches: 6. The CDR3: CASSRTSNVNEQFF. The CDR3 nucleotides are TGTGCCAGCAGCCGGACTAGCAACGTCAATGAGCAGTTCTTC. Variable domain in full (rest from reference TRBV7-3 and TRBJ2-1): GAGVSQTPSNKVTEKGKYVELRCDPISGHTALYWYRQSLGQGPEFLIYFQGTGAADDSGLPNDRFFAVRPEGSVSTLKIQRTERGDSAVYLCASSRTSNVNEQFFGPGTRLTVL.

A few counts support this clonotype. The chain couples TRBV15 to TRBJ2-3; possibly TRBD1 for D (5 bases). Trimming took 8 bases from V and 2 from J, leaving 17 bases between them. The CDR3 runs to 15 residues. The germline gives CDR1 LNHNV, CDR2 YYDKDF (reference sequence). CDR3: CATSQGRGPTDTQYF. CDR3 DNA sequence: TGTGCCACCTCTCAGGGAAGGGGTCCCACAGATACGCAGTATTTT.

The gene calls are TRBV9 and TRBJ2-2; TRBD1 or TRBD2 may be the D gene (5 bases each). In germline, CDR1 is SGDLS, CDR2 YYNGEE. CDR3 length: 16 residues. The V gene lost 0 bases and the J gene lost 5 bases, with 14 bases spanning the gap. The CDR3 DNA follows: TGTGCCAGCAGCGTAGATCCGGGGCCAATAACCGGGGAGCTGTTTTTT. Protein: CASSVDPGPITGELFF.

The gene calls are TRBV7-2 and TRBJ2-2; D gene unclear. CDR3 length equals 14 residues. In germline, CDR1 is SGHTA, CDR2 FQGNSA. Trimming took 5 bases from V and 1 from J, leaving 8 bases between them. This CDR3 reads CASSIGLNTGELFF. The CDR3 DNA reads TGTGCCAGCAGCATAGGGTTGAACACCGGGGAGCTGTTTTTT.

The chain joins TRBV28 to TRBJ2-6, with 8 nucleotides matching TRBD2. This CDR3 spans 17 amino acids. Trimming took 6 bases from V and 3 from J; bases not matched to a gene: 10. Germline CDR1 is MDHEN and CDR2 is SYDVKM. CDR3 amino acids: CASRKTSGGNGANVLTF. The DNA for the CDR3 is TGTGCCAGCAGAAAAACTAGCGGAGGGAATGGGGCCAACGTCCTGACTTTC.

This clonotype has a handful of counts. The V call is TRBV19, the J call TRBJ2-1; possible D gene TRBD2, 7 bases. Germline loops: CDR1 LNHDA, CDR2 SQIVND (reference sequence). CDR3 size: 17 residues. Trimming shortened V by 4 bases and J by 7 bases, and 23 bases separated the two germline ends. In DNA form, the CDR3 reads TGTGCCAGTAGTAGCACCTACAGGGAGGGGTTTGTGAATGAGCAGTTCTTC. This codes for CASSSTYREGFVNEQFF.

This clonotype was observed once. V usage is TRBV7-2 and J usage is TRBJ2-3; 14 positions match TRBD2. Germline V gives CDR1 SGHTA, CDR2 FQGNSA. The J segment lost 4 bases and the V segment lost 1 base, leaving 1 base of the junction unmatched. This CDR3 comprises 16 residues. The CDR3 here is CASSLGLAGGSDTQYF. In DNA, the CDR3 is TGTGCCAGCAGCTTAGGACTAGCGGGAGGGTCAGATACGCAGTATTTT.

This clonotype was found a few times. The chain links TRBV20-1 to TRBJ1-5; possibly TRBD1 for D (6 bases). The CDR3 is 19 amino acids. V was cut by 6 bases and J by 0 bases, with 27 bases left in between. Germline assignment: CDR1 DFQATT and CDR2 SNEGSKA (reference sequence). This CDR3 reads CSAGGPRWESLNSNQPQHF. CDR3 bases: TGCAGTGCCGGGGGCCCTCGGTGGGAATCATTAAATAGCAATCAGCCCCAGCATTTT.

This chain uses TRBV30 with TRBJ2-7; weak D call: TRBD2 (6 bases). The V end was cut by 6 bases, the J end by 2 bases, with 14 bases between. This CDR3 is built from 13 residues. From germline, CDR1 is GTSNPN and CDR2 SVGIG (reference sequence). CDR3 coding DNA: TGTGCCTGCCGGCGGGACCCTACCTACGAGCAGTACTTC. Its protein product is CACRRDPTYEQYF.

DNA for the CDR3: TGTGCCAGCAGAGAAAGGGTCGTGGGCCTGAACACTGAAGCTTTCTTT. This translates into CASRERVVGLNTEAFF. The chain joins TRBV27 to TRBJ1-1; D ambiguous. The CDR3 has 16 residues. With 6 bases removed from V and 0 bases from J, the gap between germline ends came to 17 bases. Germline CDR1 and CDR2: MNHEY and SMNVEV (reference sequence).

The genes are TRBV6-5 and TRBJ1-1, with 7 bases matching TRBD1. Germline CDR1 MNHEY, CDR2 SVGAGI. The V segment lost 6 bases and the J segment 6 bases; nucleotides outside the gene matches: 4. CDR3 length: 12 residues. CDR3 loop: CASSLTGAEAFF. DNA of the CDR3: TGTGCCAGCAGCTTAACAGGGGCTGAAGCTTTCTTT.

The V and J genes are TRBV29-1 and TRBJ2-5; 11 bases fit TRBD2. The CDR3 length is 13 residues. V was pared by 7 bases and J by 4 bases, with 5 bases of the junction left unmatched. Per germline, CDR1 SQVTM and CDR2 ANQGSEA. The CDR3 sequence is CSAEGLAAETQYF. CDR3 nucleotides: TGCAGCGCCGAGGGACTAGCGGCAGAGACCCAGTACTTC.